Included here is one TCR beta chain sequence, with context. TCRdb reprocessed the RT-PCR reads with MiXCR, giving one entry per CDR3 protein. The sample contains roughly 250,000 distinct CDR3 sequences, 14% of which appear only once. In germline, CDR1 is GTSNPN, CDR2 SVGIG (reference sequence). V lost 4 bases and J lost 7; bases outside the gene matches: 7. The CDR3 extends over 13 amino acids. These data belong to a study of patients and donors after allogeneic stem cell transplantation. The sequenced sample was blood, either unsorted or a sorted T cell fraction (not recorded which). J is TRBJ1-5 and V is TRBV30, with 7 bases fitting TRBD1. The TCR originated in a human donor who was either an allogeneic HSCT recipient or a stem cell or donor lymphocyte infusion donor (not recorded which). It is not recorded whose cells these are; they may come from a transplant donor. The CDR3 DNA reads as TGTGCCTGGAACCCAGGGGGAAGGCAGCCCCAGCATTTT. Protein: CAWNPGGRQPQHF.